This T cell receptor (beta chain) comes out of a study of vaccination and CD4 T cells after COVID-19 (dated by TCRdb to between 2022 and 2023). Regarding the complete study: SARS-CoV-2 positivity had been established in the convalescent patients by nasal swab PCR, and mild disease was recorded in nine of these patients and severe disease in one. In nine to eleven COVID-19 convalescent patients and a few infection-naive healthy vaccine recipients, researchers compared the spike-specific CD4+ TCR repertoire from before mRNA vaccination with the repertoire from after. As controls, cultures received a CEFX viral epitope pool (the positive control), an HIV-1 Nef peptide pool (the negative control), or no peptide at all. The convalescent cohort included six males and four females, with two Hispanic individuals, seven Caucasians, two Asians and one multiracial person. Post-vaccine blood samples were collected a median of about 72 days after the second vaccine dose, ranging from about 12 to 241 days. Post-COVID blood samples were collected from convalescent patients a median of around 100 days after diagnosis, with a range of roughly 30 to 161 days. The cultures were stimulated with overlapping spike peptide pools from SARS-CoV-2 and from the common cold coronaviruses HCoV-NL63, HCoV-OC43 and HCoV-229E. Each participant got two doses of either the Pfizer-BioNTech BNT162b2 vaccine (n=8) or the Moderna mRNA-1273 vaccine (n=2).

On this clonotype itself: Its binding antigen is unknown. No per-base quality is available; no much larger clone lies one base away.

The CDR3, cysteine through phenylalanine, is 15 amino acids long. The only DNA kept is the CDR3, 45 bases in frame from the first base. Trimming accounts for 6 bases at V and 1 base at J, while the number of junction bases matched to no gene is 5. The germline V gene encodes CDR1 MNHNS and CDR2 SASEGT. Preparation of the library involved PCR. DNA from cultured CD4+ T cells underwent TCR sequencing with the Oncomine TCR Beta short-read assay at the Johns Hopkins FTIC core. Genomic DNA was extracted from the cultured CD4+ T cells with the QIAamp micro DNA kit. Oncomine TCR Beta libraries from cultured CD4+ T cells were pooled with unique dual indexes and sequenced on an Illumina iSeq 100. In the authors' own workflow: Non-productive sequences were filtered out, and CDR3s that did not start with C, did not end with F or W, or were shorter than 7 amino acids were discarded. The MANAFEST web application was used to identify antigen-specific clonotypes by comparing peptide-stimulated wells against reference wells and other culture wells. Positive clones required FDR below 0.05, an odds ratio above 5, and productive frequency above 0.1% in at least two of three replicate wells. Clonotypes that were significantly expanded in both SARS-CoV-2 spike wells and at least one common cold coronavirus spike condition were defined as cross-reactive. Using R version 3.6.1, CDR3 homology was evaluated through Levenshtein distances (stringdist) along with unrooted phylogenetic trees (ape). The public reads were reprocessed in TCRdb via fastp at Q25 and MiXCR, keeping in-frame beta chains. Under each unique CDR3 protein, matching rows form one entry showing the most common genes and DNA. TCRdb's processing, not the authors' own work, is the source of the V and J calls. In this sample the table shows more than 9,500 distinct CDR3 sequences, around three quarters of which occur a single time. The biggest ten clones account for approximately 11% of the sample.

What the authors observed across the whole study: In convalescent patients, a median about 86% of post-vaccine SARS-CoV-2-reactive clones were detected only after vaccination, suggesting vaccine-specific priming. Although the median number of SARS-CoV-2-reactive clonotypes went up from around 19 after infection to 38 after vaccination, the increase was not significant. Of the vaccine-specific clones in convalescent patients, 304 of 307, or nearly all, reacted only to SARS-CoV-2 spike and did not cross-react with common cold coronaviruses. The study included relatively few convalescent patients and did not analyze early timepoints after natural infection.

The treatment or condition label on this specimen signifies: roughly 11-day PBMC culture with coronavirus spike peptide pools or control peptides (ViraFEST assay). The ViraFEST assay was used in the study, in which antigen-specific T cells were expanded with peptide pools and expanded clonotypes were subsequently identified by TCR sequencing. The convalescent patients' positive SARS-CoV-2 PCR tests were from March to December 2020, which was before the Alpha, Beta and Delta variants emerged in the United States. Each well held 2 million to 2.5 million PBMCs cultured with around 10 ug/ml peptide pools in IMDM containing around 5% human AB serum and 7.5 to 10 IU/ml IL-2. Half of the culture medium was replaced with fresh IL-2-containing medium on days 3 and 7. After around 10 days of culture, CD4+ T cells were isolated by negative selection with the EasySep CD4+ T cell isolation kit. Ficoll-Paque Plus gradient centrifugation was used to isolate PBMCs from whole blood, and the isolated PBMCs were then either used fresh or cryopreserved at -140C. In general, triplicate wells were set up for every culture condition.

The rearranged segments are TRBV6-1 and TRBJ1-5; the central 8 bases match TRBD1. The source of this sequence is a human donor who had recovered from COVID-19. The specimen was CD4+ T cells from blood, cultured in vitro. The encoded CDR3 is CASSLQGGSNQPQHF. The nucleotide sequence is TGTGCCAGCAGCCTACAGGGGGGGAGCAATCAGCCCCAGCATTTT.